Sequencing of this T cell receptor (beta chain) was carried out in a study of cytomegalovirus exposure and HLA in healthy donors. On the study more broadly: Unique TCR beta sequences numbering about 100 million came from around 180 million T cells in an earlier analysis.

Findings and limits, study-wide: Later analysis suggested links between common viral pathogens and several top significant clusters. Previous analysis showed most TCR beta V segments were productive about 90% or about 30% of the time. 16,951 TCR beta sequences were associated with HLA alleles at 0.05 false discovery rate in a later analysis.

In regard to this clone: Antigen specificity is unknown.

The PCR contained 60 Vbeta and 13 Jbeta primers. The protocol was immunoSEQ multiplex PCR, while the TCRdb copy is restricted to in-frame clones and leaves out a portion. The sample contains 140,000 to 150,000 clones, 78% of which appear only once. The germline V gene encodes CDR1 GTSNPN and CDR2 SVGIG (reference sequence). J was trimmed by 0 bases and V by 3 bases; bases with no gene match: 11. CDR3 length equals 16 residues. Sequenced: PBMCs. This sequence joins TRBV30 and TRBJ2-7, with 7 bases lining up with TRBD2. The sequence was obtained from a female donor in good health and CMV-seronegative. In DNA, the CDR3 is TGTGCCTGGAGCCCCATTGGGCGGGGGAGCTCCTACGAGCAGTACTTC. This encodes CAWSPIGRGSSYEQYF.